The clone carrying this T cell receptor (beta chain) has a handful of counts. The antigen remains undetermined. All of the isolated RNA was reverse transcribed, so expressed TCRB transcripts were sequenced. Using immunoSEQ multiplex PCR, the repertoire was profiled, and TCRdb retains in-frame clones only, with some absent. Of 600,000 or so clones listed, approximately 13% are singletons. Based on CD45RO/CCR7/CD25/CD127/CD95/CD27, CD4+ regulatory, stem cell-like memory, naive and central memory cells were sorted. This record comes from a study of beta chain features in type 1 diabetes. Study overall: The samples had around 100 million sorted cells examined in all. Study-level findings and limits: TCRB CDR3s were moderately but significantly shorter in Type 1 diabetes patients in all four CD4+ subsets. Naive, central memory and Treg TCRB repertoires seemed to resemble each other more closely in patients than they did in healthy donors.

Sequences were obtained from naive CD4+ T cells from blood. The clonotype originates from a man aged 25 to 40 with type 1 diabetes.

The CDR3 sequence: CAISDPGHANTGELFF. CDR3 coding DNA: TGTGCCATCAGTGACCCGGGGCACGCGAACACCGGGGAGCTGTTTTTT. The V call is TRBV10-3, the J call TRBJ2-2; D assignment may be TRBD1 or TRBD2 (5 bases each). CDR3 length equals 16 residues. CDR1 is ENHRY and CDR2 is SYGVKD in the germline V gene. Deletions cut 3 bases from V and 0 bases from J, with 11 bases between.